Shown below are 26 T cell receptor beta chains from a single sample sequenced in a study of CD8+ T cells in alopecia areata. Extraction of RNA preceded its reverse transcription into cDNA, which served as the sequencing template. The data were produced by immunoSEQ multiplex PCR, yet TCRdb's version contains in-frame clones alone and is incomplete. There are 150,000 to 190,000 clones in the sample; less than 65% occur only once, and roughly 21% lies in the top ten. Sequencing used CD8+ T cells sorted from blood, obtained at week 0. These receptors all come from a human donor with alopecia areata.

The V gene is TRBV30, the J gene TRBJ1-5; D gene uncertain. V was trimmed by 0 bases and J by 6 bases, leaving 6 bases between them. The CDR3 has 12 residues. Per germline, CDR1 GTSNPN and CDR2 SVGIG (reference sequence). The DNA for the CDR3 is TGTGCCTGGAGTGTAAGCGGTCAGCCCCAGCATTTT. Translated, it gives CAWSVSGQPQHF.

V is TRBV4-3 and J is TRBJ2-7, with 7 bases aligning to TRBD2. Germline CDR1 LGHNA, CDR2 YSLEER. The CDR3 extends over 16 amino acids. The V and J ends lost 0 bases and 0 bases, in that order; junction bases with no gene match: 5. Written as DNA, the CDR3 is TGCGCCAGCAGCCAAGACGCGGGAGCAAGCTCCTACGAGCAGTACTTC. Its translation is CASSQDAGASSYEQYF.

The J gene is TRBJ2-6, the V gene TRBV29-1; D is unresolved. CDR1 SQVTM and CDR2 ANQGSEA come from the germline V gene. The CDR3 runs to 14 residues. V shed 5 bases and J shed 1 base, with 9 bases lying between them. The CDR3 loop reads CSVPTDSGANVLTF. The DNA for the CDR3 is TGCAGCGTTCCGACGGATTCTGGGGCCAACGTCCTGACTTTC.

The chain has TRBV13 and TRBJ2-3, with 8 bases identical to TRBD2. CDR1 and CDR2 from the germline V gene are PRHDT and FYEKMQ (reference sequence). The CDR3 runs to 15 residues. V dropped 3 bases and J dropped 4; count of bases not matched to a gene: 6. CDR3 coding DNA: TGTGCCAGCAGCTTCGGACTAGCTGTGGCAGATACGCAGTATTTT. Translating it yields CASSFGLAVADTQYF.

The chain carries TRBV6-6 and TRBJ2-5, with a possible D match to TRBD2 (5 bases). V dropped 0 bases and J dropped 5 bases, with 7 bases sitting between them. The germline V gene has CDR1 MNHNY and CDR2 SVGAGI (reference sequence). CDR3 length: 13 residues. The CDR3 nucleotides read TGTGCCAGCAGTTACTCGGAGGACGAGACCCAGTACTTC. Translating it yields CASSYSEDETQYF.

J is TRBJ2-7 and V is TRBV4-3, with D perhaps TRBD1 (6 bases). This CDR3 has 16 residues. V was cut by 0 bases and J by 3 bases, with 15 bases left in between. CDR1 is LGHNA, CDR2 YSLEER, per germline. CDR3 coding DNA: TGCGCCAGCAGCCAAGATCACCCCGGACAGAGCTACGAGCAGTACTTC. This sequence encodes CASSQDHPGQSYEQYF.

This clone was counted between two and nine times. The chain recombines TRBV14 with TRBJ2-3; the match to TRBD2 covers 9 bases. With V trimmed by 3 bases and J by 0 bases, 4 bases remained unmatched. Germline CDR1 is SGHDN and CDR2 is FVKESK. CDR3 length equals 16 residues. The CDR3 loop is CASSQLAGVSTDTQYF. CDR3 bases: TGTGCCAGCAGCCAGTTAGCGGGGGTTAGCACAGATACGCAGTATTTT. Full variable domain (remainder filled in from reference TRBV14 and TRBJ2-3): EAGVTQFPSHSVIEKGQTVTLRCDPISGHDNLYWYRRVMGKEIKFLLHFVKESKQDESGMPNNRFLAERTGGTYSTLKVQPAELEDSGVYFCASSQLAGVSTDTQYFGPGTRLTVL.

This clone was seen a few times. V gene TRBV2 combines with J gene TRBJ2-2; possible D gene TRBD1, 6 bases. The germline gives CDR1 SNHLY, CDR2 FYNNEI. CDR3 length: 15 amino acids. The ends were cut back, 7 bases at V and 4 bases at J, with 16 bases in the middle. As DNA, the CDR3 is TGTGCCAGCATGCCGGGACACCAGAGCACCGGGGAGCTGTTTTTT. Translating it yields CASMPGHQSTGELFF. Filled out from reference TRBV2 and TRBJ2-2, the complete variable domain reads EPEVTQTPSHQVTQMGQEVILRCVPISNHLYFYWYRQILGQKVEFLVSFYNNEISEKSEIFDDQFSVERPDGSNFTLKIRSTKLEDSAMYFCASMPGHQSTGELFFGEGSRLTVL.

The chain is built from TRBV25-1 and TRBJ1-6; 10 bases match TRBD1. Unmatched junction bases numbered 4, after V lost 8 bases and J lost 9 bases. Germline V gene data show CDR1 as MGHDK and CDR2 as SYGVNS. This CDR3 has 13 residues. The DNA for the CDR3 is TGTGCCAGCCGCGACAGGGGGCCTTCACCCCTCCACTTT. This codes for CASRDRGPSPLHF. Variable domain in full (rest from reference TRBV25-1 and TRBJ1-6): EADIYQTPRYLVIGTGKKITLECSQTMGHDKMYWYQQDPGMELHLIHYSYGVNSTEKGDLSSESTVSRIRTEHFPLTLESARPSHTSQYLCASRDRGPSPLHFGNGTRLTVT.

The DNA for the CDR3 is TGTGCCAGCAGCTTACTCCAGCAAATCTATGGCTACACCTTC. As protein: CASSLLQQIYGYTF. The chain combines TRBV7-9 with TRBJ1-2, with D uncertain. The CDR3 totals 14 residues. V lost 2 bases and J 4 bases, leaving 11 bases between the germline ends. Germline lookup yields CDR1 SEHNR and CDR2 FQNEAQ (reference sequence).

The genes are TRBV29-1 and TRBJ2-1; 10 bases fit TRBD1. The junction had 6 bases not matched to a gene; V was cut back by 2 bases and J by 5 bases. This CDR3 region has 15 residues. Germline V CDR1 and CDR2: SQVTM, ANQGSEA. Written as DNA, the CDR3 is TGCAGCGTTGAAAGGACAGGGGGGTTCGACAATGAGCAGTTCTTC. It encodes CSVERTGGFDNEQFF.

This chain joins TRBV5-1 and TRBJ2-1; maybe TRBD1 (6 bases). V lost 4 bases to trimming and J lost 6 bases, with 17 bases between them. Germline V gene data show CDR1 as SGHRS and CDR2 as YFSETQ. CDR3 length: 15 amino acids. The CDR3 DNA is TGCGCCAGCAGCCTGGGGGCCCCGGGGAGCAATGAGCAGTTCTTC. Protein: CASSLGAPGSNEQFF.

The chain employs TRBV30 and TRBJ2-3, with 7 positions matching TRBD1. The V gene's germline CDR1 is GTSNPN and CDR2 SVGIG (reference sequence). This CDR3 has 13 residues. Trimming took 8 bases from V and 4 from J; bases not matched to a gene: 9. The CDR3 reads CARDSPGADTQYF. The CDR3 DNA follows: TGTGCCCGGGACAGTCCTGGGGCAGATACGCAGTATTTT.

The chain combines TRBV7-8 with TRBJ1-1, with TRBD1 matching 9 bases. The CDR3 totals 14 residues. Germline V gives CDR1 SGHVS, CDR2 FQNEAQ. V dropped 4 bases and J dropped 2; count of bases not matched to a gene: 2. The DNA of the CDR3 is TGTGCCAGCAGCTACAGGGGGCTAAACACTGAAGCTTTCTTT. It yields the protein CASSYRGLNTEAFF.

This clone was observed once. This chain joins TRBV20-1 and TRBJ2-7, with D hard to call. Trimming cost V 7 bases and J 2 bases, with 9 bases left between them. From germline, CDR1 is DFQATT and CDR2 SNEGSKA (reference sequence). CDR3 length: 11 amino acids. CDR3 nucleotide sequence: TGCAGTGTCGAGGTGGCCTACGAGCAGTACTTC. Its translation is CSVEVAYEQYF.

This clone was detected only once. The rearrangement joins TRBV27 to TRBJ1-1; D gene ambiguous. Germline assignment: CDR1 MNHEY and CDR2 SMNVEV (reference sequence). This CDR3 spans 11 amino acids. The V end lost 6 bases, the J end lost 6 bases, and 8 bases lay between the germline ends. The CDR3 nucleotides read TGTGCCAGCAGGAATAGGGCTGAAGCTTTCTTT. It translates to CASRNRAEAFF.

The rearrangement joins TRBV30 to TRBJ2-7; 9 bases are a match to TRBD1. Germline V CDR1 and CDR2: GTSNPN, SVGIG (reference sequence). With 5 bases clipped from V and 5 bases from J, the junction kept 10 bases outside the gene matches. The CDR3 has 14 residues. The CDR3 nucleotides are TGTGCCTGGGGCCCGGGACAGGGAAGGGACGAGCAGTACTTC. This sequence encodes CAWGPGQGRDEQYF. The full variable domain, rest sourced from reference TRBV30 and TRBJ2-7, is SQTIHQWPATLVQPVGSPLSLECTVEGTSNPNLYWYRQAAGRGLQLLFYSVGIGQISSEVPQNLSASRPQDRQFILSSKKLLLSDSGFYLCAWGPGQGRDEQYFGPGTRLTVT.

For this clone: The same CDR3 can be traced to other DNA sequences in this sample. The rearrangement links TRBV4-3 to TRBJ2-3, with unresolved D. CDR3 length: 14 residues. Germline CDR1 LGHNA, CDR2 YSLEER. V shed 0 bases and J shed 1 base, with 5 bases lying between them. DNA of the CDR3: TGCGCCAGCAGCCAAGATCAGGGCACAGATACGCAGTATTTT. Translation gives CASSQDQGTDTQYF.

The chain has TRBV20-1 and TRBJ2-7; D is possibly TRBD1 (6 bases). CDR3 length: 11 residues. V was trimmed by 5 bases and J by 7 bases, leaving 12 bases between them. Per germline, CDR1 DFQATT and CDR2 SNEGSKA (reference sequence). The CDR3 here is CSAEQGLEQYF. Written as DNA, the CDR3 is TGCAGTGCTGAACAGGGTTTAGAGCAGTACTTC.

The rearrangement joins TRBV5-8 to TRBJ1-1; D may be TRBD1 (5 bases). Trimming pared 5 bases from V and 0 bases from J, leaving 14 bases between. This CDR3 comprises 15 residues. Germline CDR1 and CDR2: SGHTS and YDEGEE. CDR3 sequence reads: CASRSSRGVNTEAFF. In DNA, the CDR3 is TGTGCCAGCAGGTCCTCAAGGGGTGTGAACACTGAAGCTTTCTTT.

This clone was detected only a few times. The chain is built from TRBV29-1 and TRBJ2-1; 10 bases fit TRBD2. The CDR3 loop spans 14 amino acids. The V segment lost 4 bases and the J segment 7 bases; nucleotides outside the gene matches: 7. Germline CDR1 and CDR2: SQVTM and ANQGSEA. Here the CDR3 reads CSVALAGPGNEQFF. DNA for the CDR3: TGCAGCGTTGCACTAGCGGGGCCTGGGAATGAGCAGTTCTTC.

The chain joins TRBV15 to TRBJ1-6, with 10 positions matching TRBD1. Trimming cost V 0 bases and J 8 bases; bases outside gene matches: 4. There are 16 residues in the CDR3. The V gene's germline CDR1 is LNHNV and CDR2 YYDKDF (reference sequence). CDR3 DNA: TGTGCCACCAGCAGAGATGCGGACAGGGGGGATTCACCCCTCCACTTT. This encodes CATSRDADRGDSPLHF. Based on the CDR3 plus reference TRBV15 and TRBJ1-6, the full variable domain is DAMVIQNPRYQVTQFGKPVTLSCSQTLNHNVMYWYQQKSSQAPKLLFHYYDKDFNNEADTPDNFQSRRPNTSFCFLDIRSPGLGDTAMYLCATSRDADRGDSPLHFGNGTRLTVT.

This clone was recorded a few times. The chain recombines TRBV7-9 with TRBJ2-3, with TRBD1 matching 8 bases. The J segment lost 3 bases and the V segment lost 5 bases, leaving 7 bases of the junction unmatched. CDR1 SEHNR and CDR2 FQNEAQ come from the germline V gene (reference sequence). The CDR3 is 15 amino acids. CDR3: CASSGQGLSTDTQYF. The DNA for the CDR3 is TGTGCCAGCAGCGGACAGGGATTAAGTACAGATACGCAGTATTTT.

The rearrangement links TRBV6-5 to TRBJ1-6; D uncertain. Trimming cost V 6 bases and J 10 bases, with 16 bases left between them. The CDR3 runs to 14 residues. Germline CDR1 reads MNHEY; CDR2 reads SVGAGI. CDR3 residues: CASRLGSGASPLHF. The CDR3 region has the DNA TGTGCCAGCAGGCTGGGGTCCGGCGCCTCACCCCTCCACTTT.

The chain employs TRBV25-1 and TRBJ1-2; D not certain. Deletions cut 3 bases from V and 8 bases from J, with 4 bases between. Germline-derived CDR1 and CDR2 are MGHDK and SYGVNS. There are 10 residues in the CDR3. In DNA form, the CDR3 reads TGTGCCAGCAGTGATTACGGCTACACCTTC. Protein: CASSDYGYTF.

Note on this clone: The sample has other DNA sequences that encode this CDR3 too. The rearrangement joins TRBV30 to TRBJ1-1; D uncertain. Germline lookup yields CDR1 GTSNPN and CDR2 SVGIG (reference sequence). The CDR3 sequence is 11 residues long. V lost 4 bases and J 1 base, leaving 4 bases between the germline ends. CDR3 nucleotides: TGTGCCTGGATACGGAACACTGAAGCTTTCTTT. Protein: CAWIRNTEAFF.